This T cell receptor beta chain was documented in a study of blood T cell repertoires in COVID-19. In the authors' methods: Researchers report that nucleated cell counts were estimated from reference gene primer amplification. The data were produced by immunoSEQ multiplex PCR, yet TCRdb's version contains in-frame clones alone and is incomplete. The V and J calls and clone size were taken over from that table, and D and trimming were inferred from the DNA. The data hold about 360,000 clones, with approximately 86% observed a single time. The CDR3 runs 11 residues. Germline lookup yields CDR1 GTSNPN and CDR2 SVGIG (reference sequence). V was trimmed by 2 bases and J by 10 bases, leaving 9 bases between them.

The receptor was isolated from a woman aged 55 to 70 with COVID-19, enrolled during active disease. The V gene is TRBV30, the J gene TRBJ2-1; tentatively, D is TRBD1 (5 bases). Sequenced: peripheral blood. In DNA form, the CDR3 reads TGTGCCTGGAGTCCCAGACAGGAGCAGTTCTTC. It encodes CAWSPRQEQFF.